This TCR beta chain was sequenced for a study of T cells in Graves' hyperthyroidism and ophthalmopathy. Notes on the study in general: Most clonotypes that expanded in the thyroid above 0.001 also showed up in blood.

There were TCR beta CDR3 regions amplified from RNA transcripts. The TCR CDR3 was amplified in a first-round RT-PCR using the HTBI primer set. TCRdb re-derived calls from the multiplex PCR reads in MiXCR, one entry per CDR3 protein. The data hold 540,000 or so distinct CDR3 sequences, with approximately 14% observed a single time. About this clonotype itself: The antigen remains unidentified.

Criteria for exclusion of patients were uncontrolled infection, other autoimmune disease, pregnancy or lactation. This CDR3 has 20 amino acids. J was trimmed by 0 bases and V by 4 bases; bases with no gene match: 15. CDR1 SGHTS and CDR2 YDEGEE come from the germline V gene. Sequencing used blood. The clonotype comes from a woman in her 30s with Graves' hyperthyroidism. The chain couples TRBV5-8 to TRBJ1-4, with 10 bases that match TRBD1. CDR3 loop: CASSPGQGGYGLTTNEKLFF. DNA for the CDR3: TGTGCCAGCAGCCCCGGACAGGGGGGCTACGGACTCACAACTAATGAAAAACTGTTTTTT. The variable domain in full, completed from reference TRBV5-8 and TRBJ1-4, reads EAGVTQSPTHLIKTRGQQATLRCSPISGHTSVYWYQQALGLGLQFLLWYDEGEERNRGNFPPRFSGRQFPNYSSELNVNALELEDSALYLCASSPGQGGYGLTTNEKLFFGSGTQLSVL.